The next 27 T cell receptor beta chains were all read from a single sample in a study of blood T cell repertoires in COVID-19. Some clones are missing from TCRdb's copy, which holds only in-frame ones; the method was immunoSEQ multiplex PCR. This sample has 150,000 to 200,000 clones; about 80% occur once, and the top ten carry roughly 20%. The sequenced sample was peripheral blood. Receptors originate from an elderly woman with acute or convalescent COVID-19.

In its sample, this clone was seen once. The rearrangement uses TRBV5-1 and TRBJ2-3; 8 bases match TRBD1. CDR3 length equals 16 residues. The junction had 3 bases not matched to a gene; V was cut back by 0 bases and J by 0 bases. Per the germline V gene, CDR1 is SGHRS and CDR2 is YFSETQ. CDR3 region: CASSLGDRSSTDTQYF. Here the CDR3 DNA reads TGCGCCAGCAGCTTGGGGGACAGGAGCAGCACAGATACGCAGTATTTT.

The rearrangement joins TRBV6-2 or TRBV6-3 to TRBJ1-4; D not resolved. Germline V lookup: CDR1 MNHEY, CDR2 SVGEGT. V lost 0 bases and J lost 0, with 14 bases in between. There are 18 residues in the CDR3. The CDR3, as DNA: TGTGCCAGCAGTTACTCAGATCTCGAGTTCTCAACTAATGAAAAACTGTTTTTT. It specifies CASSYSDLEFSTNEKLFF.

This clone appeared a few times. This chain uses TRBV6-5 with TRBJ1-1, with 8 bases that match TRBD1. V lost 4 bases to trimming and J lost 4 bases; unmatched junction nucleotides: 5. The germline gives CDR1 MNHEY, CDR2 SVGAGI. The CDR3 consists of 14 residues. The CDR3 reads CASSSGQGGTEAFF. CDR3 sequence (DNA): TGTGCCAGCAGTTCTGGACAGGGAGGCACTGAAGCTTTCTTT.

The chain links TRBV3-1 (or the pseudogene TRBV3-2) to TRBJ2-3, with TRBD2 matching over 11 bases. The germline V gene encodes CDR1 LGHDT and CDR2 YNNKEL (reference sequence). The CDR3 extends over 16 amino acids. With V trimmed by 5 bases and J by 5 bases, 9 bases remained unmatched. CDR3 amino acids: CASSYTSGGLRDTQYF. CDR3 coding DNA: TGTGCCAGCAGCTACACTAGCGGGGGCCTTAGAGATACGCAGTATTTT.

The chain employs TRBV6-6 and TRBJ2-7, with D possibly being TRBD1 (6 bases). CDR1 MNHNY and CDR2 SVGAGI come from the germline V gene (reference sequence). The CDR3 sequence is 11 residues long. The V gene lost 0 bases and the J gene lost 12 bases, with 9 bases spanning the gap. CDR3 in amino acids: CASSYSTGVYF. In DNA, the CDR3 is TGTGCCAGCAGTTACTCGACAGGAGTGTACTTC.

The V call is TRBV30, the J call TRBJ1-3; 10 bases map to TRBD1. Germline trimming cut 2 bases from V and 7 bases from J; bases unmatched to any gene: 5. The CDR3 is made up of 14 amino acids. Germline lookup yields CDR1 GTSNPN and CDR2 SVGIG (reference sequence). The CDR3 nucleotides read TGTGCCTGGAGTTCCGGGACAGGGGTGAACACCATATATTTT. Encoded protein: CAWSSGTGVNTIYF.

The genes are TRBV27 and TRBJ2-7; D is unresolved. CDR3 length: 14 residues. Looked up from germline, CDR1 is MNHEY and CDR2 is SMNVEV (reference sequence). Trimming shortened V by 4 bases and J by 3 bases, and 13 bases separated the two germline ends. CDR3 nucleotide sequence: TGTGCCAGCAGTTCCTACTTTATTAGCTACGAGCAGTACTTC. Protein product: CASSSYFISYEQYF.

The genes are TRBV7-9 and TRBJ2-1; D call uncertain. This CDR3 contains 13 residues. V lost 4 bases and J lost 5, with 9 bases in between. In germline, CDR1 is SEHNR, CDR2 FQNEAQ (reference sequence). CDR3 nucleotides: TGTGCCAGCAGCTACCAACACCACAATGAGCAGTTCTTC. It translates to CASSYQHHNEQFF.

The rearrangement joins TRBV5-4 to TRBJ2-3; D gene ambiguous. The CDR3 length is 13 residues. V lost 4 bases and J 3 bases, leaving 9 bases between the germline ends. Germline loops: CDR1 SGHNT, CDR2 YYREEE (reference sequence). The CDR3 is CASSLLMTDTQYF. In DNA form, the CDR3 reads TGTGCCAGCAGCCTCCTTATGACAGATACGCAGTATTTT.

The chain employs TRBV7-2 and TRBJ2-4; D ambiguous. Trimming left V 5 bases short and J 4 bases short, with 12 bases between. CDR1 and CDR2 from the germline V gene are SGHTA and FQGNSA. This CDR3 has 14 residues. DNA for the CDR3: TGTGCCAGCAGCGCTATTGGAGAGAAAAACATTCAGTACTTC. It encodes CASSAIGEKNIQYF.

The rearrangement joins TRBV6-5 to TRBJ1-1; tentative D call: TRBD1 (5 bases). Germline loops: CDR1 MNHEY, CDR2 SVGAGI. Between the trimmed V and J ends, which lost 4 bases and 6 bases, there was a span of 18 bases. CDR3 length: 15 residues. CDR3 bases: TGTGCCAGCAGTTTAAGTGGGGGGTCCACACCTGAAGCTTTCTTT. Its translation is CASSLSGGSTPEAFF.

The genes are TRBV19 and TRBJ2-5; TRBD1 might be the D (5 bases). Trimming removed 2 bases at V and 4 bases at J, with 5 bases between. The germline gives CDR1 LNHDA, CDR2 SQIVND (reference sequence). The CDR3 runs 12 residues. CDR3 DNA sequence: TGTGCCAGTAGTATACAGGGAGAGACCCAGTACTTC. Translated, it gives CASSIQGETQYF.

The chain recombines TRBV5-1 with TRBJ2-5; 10 bases align to TRBD2. The CDR3 is 15 residues long. V lost 0 bases, J lost 5 bases, and 4 bases stayed unmatched. Germline CDR1 is SGHRS and CDR2 is YFSETQ. For the CDR3, the DNA is TGCGCCAGCAGCTTGGTGGGACTAGCGAGGGAGACCCAGTACTTC. Protein: CASSLVGLARETQYF.

This chain links TRBV6-5 with TRBJ2-2, with D unclear. The CDR3 contains 13 residues. V was pared by 5 bases and J by 2 bases, with 6 bases between. Germline V gene data show CDR1 as MNHEY and CDR2 as SVGAGI. CDR3 amino acids: CASSMGNTGELFF. The CDR3 DNA follows: TGTGCCAGCAGTATGGGCAACACCGGGGAGCTGTTTTTT.

This chain joins TRBV6-5 and TRBJ1-1; TRBD1 agrees at 7 bases. The CDR3 spans 15 residues. V dropped 4 bases and J dropped 0; count of bases not matched to a gene: 5. Germline lookup yields CDR1 MNHEY and CDR2 SVGAGI. This CDR3 is CASSSEQGVNTEAFF. As DNA, the CDR3 is TGTGCCAGCAGTTCAGAGCAGGGGGTGAACACTGAAGCTTTCTTT.

V is TRBV5-1 and J is TRBJ1-4; D is unclear. There are 15 residues in the CDR3. Germline CDR1 reads SGHRS; CDR2 reads YFSETQ. Trimming pared 2 bases from V and 4 bases from J, leaving 12 bases between. The CDR3 DNA sequence: TGCGCCAGCAGCTTACCCACGGGTTATAATGAAAAACTGTTTTTT. This gives the protein CASSLPTGYNEKLFF.

The genes are TRBV29-1 and TRBJ2-1; 10 bases match TRBD2. This CDR3 spans 17 amino acids. Trimming took 4 bases from V and 9 from J; bases not matched to a gene: 18. Germline CDR1 SQVTM, CDR2 ANQGSEA. CDR3: CSVVPLILSGRVVEQFF. The CDR3 DNA is TGCAGCGTTGTCCCCCTAATTCTAAGCGGGAGGGTGGTTGAGCAGTTCTTC.

The genes are TRBV6-5 and TRBJ2-7; possible D gene TRBD2, 7 bases. CDR3 size: 14 residues. V lost 9 bases and J 2 bases, leaving 17 bases between the germline ends. CDR1 MNHEY and CDR2 SVGAGI come from the germline V gene. The CDR3 is CARTRGARAYEQYF. CDR3 nucleotides: TGTGCCAGGACACGGGGGGCGAGAGCCTACGAGCAGTACTTC.

The V gene is TRBV18, the J gene TRBJ2-7; D possibly corresponds to TRBD2 (5 bases). CDR1 and CDR2 (germline): KGHSH, LQKENI. V lost 2 bases to trimming and J lost 7 bases, with 21 bases between them. The CDR3 is 16 residues long. CDR3 DNA sequence: TGTGCCAGCTCACCATTGTCTATACCGGGGAGCCTGGAGCAGTACTTC. It translates to CASSPLSIPGSLEQYF.

The CDR3 nucleotides read TGTGCCAGCCAGAAGGAGTTACAAAACATTCAGTACTTC. This translates into CASQKELQNIQYF. The chain combines TRBV5-5 with TRBJ2-4; D unresolved. Germline CDR1 reads SGHKS; CDR2 reads YYEKEE (reference sequence). V lost 7 bases, J lost 5 bases, and 13 bases lay in between. The CDR3 is 13 residues long. Combining the CDR3 with reference TRBV5-5 and TRBJ2-4 gives the whole variable domain DAGVTQSPTHLIKTRGQQVTLRCSPISGHKSVSWYQQVLGQGPQFIFQYYEKEERGRGNFPDRFSARQFPNYSSELNVNALLLGDSALYLCASQKELQNIQYFGAGTRLSVL.

V gene TRBV12-3 or TRBV12-4 combines with J gene TRBJ1-2; no clear D gene. The CDR3 loop spans 11 amino acids. Trimming took 5 bases from V and 8 from J, leaving 9 bases between them. Written as DNA, the CDR3 is TGTGCCAGCAGTCGGACTTGGGGCTACACCTTC. This sequence encodes CASSRTWGYTF.

V is TRBV5-1 and J is TRBJ2-6; maybe TRBD1 (6 bases). CDR1 SGHRS and CDR2 YFSETQ come from the germline V gene. V was trimmed by 2 bases and J by 0 bases, leaving 15 bases between them. This CDR3 region has 18 residues. Written as DNA, the CDR3 is TGCGCCAGCAGCTTCACCGGGACATATAACTCTGGGGCCAACGTCCTGACTTTC. Translation gives CASSFTGTYNSGANVLTF.

The chain is built from TRBV6-5 and TRBJ1-5, with 8 bases fitting TRBD1. J gave up 5 bases and V 8 bases, and 11 bases lay outside the gene matches. The germline gives CDR1 MNHEY, CDR2 SVGAGI. The CDR3 extends over 15 amino acids. CDR3 in amino acids: CASDAAGQAYQPQHF. In nucleotides, the CDR3 is TGTGCCAGCGACGCTGCGGGACAGGCCTATCAGCCCCAGCATTTT.

The V call is TRBV7-2, the J call TRBJ2-7; 10 bases match TRBD2. Trimming at V came to 2 bases and at J to 5 bases, leaving 6 bases not matched to a gene. CDR3 size: 15 residues. Germline-derived CDR1 and CDR2 are SGHTA and FQGNSA. CDR3: CASSLLAGVLDEQYF. The CDR3 DNA reads TGTGCCAGCAGCTTACTAGCGGGGGTTTTGGACGAGCAGTACTTC. Together with reference TRBV7-2 and TRBJ2-7, the CDR3 gives the full variable domain: GAGVSQSPSNKVTEKGKDVELRCDPISGHTALYWYRQSLGQGLEFLIYFQGNSAPDKSGLPSDRFSAERTGGSVSTLTIQRTQQEDSAVYLCASSLLAGVLDEQYFGPGTRLTVT.

The sample holds one count of this clone. The DNA for the CDR3 is TGCAGTGCCCCGGTTGTGCACGAGCAGTACTTC. Translating gives CSAPVVHEQYF. The gene calls are TRBV20-1 and TRBJ2-7; D gene uncertain. V lost 6 bases and J lost 5, with 11 bases in between. CDR1 DFQATT and CDR2 SNEGSKA come from the germline V gene (reference sequence). The CDR3 is 11 residues long.

The chain recombines TRBV2 with TRBJ2-2; 12 nucleotides align to TRBD1. Looked up from germline, CDR1 is SNHLY and CDR2 is FYNNEI. CDR3 length equals 17 residues. The J segment lost 5 bases and the V segment lost 4 bases, leaving 8 bases of the junction unmatched. CDR3 in amino acids: CASSGWGDRGLTGELFF. The CDR3 nucleotides are TGTGCCAGCAGTGGCTGGGGGGACAGGGGGCTTACCGGGGAGCTGTTTTTT. The complete variable domain, with remaining parts taken from reference TRBV2 and TRBJ2-2, reads EPEVTQTPSHQVTQMGQEVILRCVPISNHLYFYWYRQILGQKVEFLVSFYNNEISEKSEIFDDQFSVERPDGSNFTLKIRSTKLEDSAMYFCASSGWGDRGLTGELFFGEGSRLTVL.

The chain employs TRBV7-9 and TRBJ1-1, with unresolved D. The CDR3 consists of 15 residues. The germline V gene encodes CDR1 SEHNR and CDR2 FQNEAQ (reference sequence). Trimming removed 1 base from V and 4 bases from J, with 13 bases in between. The CDR3 here is CASSLDMTEGTEAFF. The CDR3 bases are TGTGCCAGCAGCTTAGATATGACGGAGGGCACTGAAGCTTTCTTT.